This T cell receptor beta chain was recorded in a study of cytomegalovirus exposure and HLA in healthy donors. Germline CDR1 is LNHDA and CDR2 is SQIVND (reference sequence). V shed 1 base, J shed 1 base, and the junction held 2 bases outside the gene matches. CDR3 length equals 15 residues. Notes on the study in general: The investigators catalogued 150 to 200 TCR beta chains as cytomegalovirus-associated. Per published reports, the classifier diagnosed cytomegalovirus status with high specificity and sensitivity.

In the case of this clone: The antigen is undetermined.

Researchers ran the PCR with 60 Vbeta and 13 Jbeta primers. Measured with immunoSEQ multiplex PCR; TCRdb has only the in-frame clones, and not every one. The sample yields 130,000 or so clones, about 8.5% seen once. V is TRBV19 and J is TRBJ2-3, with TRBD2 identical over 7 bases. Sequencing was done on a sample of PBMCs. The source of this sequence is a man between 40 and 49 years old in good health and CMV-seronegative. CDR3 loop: CASSIAGGRTDTQYF. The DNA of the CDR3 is TGTGCCAGTAGTATAGCGGGGGGACGCACAGATACGCAGTATTTT.